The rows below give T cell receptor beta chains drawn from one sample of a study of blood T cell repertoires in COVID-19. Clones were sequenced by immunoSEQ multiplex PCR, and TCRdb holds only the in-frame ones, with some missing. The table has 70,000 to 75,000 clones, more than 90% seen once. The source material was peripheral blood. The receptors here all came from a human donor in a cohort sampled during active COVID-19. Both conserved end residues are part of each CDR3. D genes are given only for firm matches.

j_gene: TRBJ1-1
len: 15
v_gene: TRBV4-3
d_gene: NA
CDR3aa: CASSQDPGRNTEAFF

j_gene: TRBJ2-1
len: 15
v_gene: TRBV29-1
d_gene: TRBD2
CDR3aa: CSATIAGGIGNEQFF

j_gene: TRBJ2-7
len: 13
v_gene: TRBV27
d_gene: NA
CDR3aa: CASNPPGLHEQYF

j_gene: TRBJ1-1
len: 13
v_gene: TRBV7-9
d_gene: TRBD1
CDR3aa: CASSSTGETEAFF

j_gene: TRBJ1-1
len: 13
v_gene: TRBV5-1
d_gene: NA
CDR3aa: CASSLGRNTEAFF

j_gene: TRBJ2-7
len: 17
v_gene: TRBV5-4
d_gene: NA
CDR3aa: CASSPSPGRGSSYEQYF

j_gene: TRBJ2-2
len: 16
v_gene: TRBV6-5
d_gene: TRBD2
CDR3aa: CASSYSSGEWHGELFF

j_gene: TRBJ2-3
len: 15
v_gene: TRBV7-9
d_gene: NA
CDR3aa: CASSFFSSSTDTQYF

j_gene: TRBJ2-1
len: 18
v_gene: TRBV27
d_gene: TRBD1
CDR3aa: CASSLFPPTGGSSNEQFF

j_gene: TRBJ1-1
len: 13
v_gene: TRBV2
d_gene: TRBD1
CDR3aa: CASSEQGGTEAFF

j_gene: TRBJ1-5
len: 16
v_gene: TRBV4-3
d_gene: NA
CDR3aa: CASSPGGDRLYQPQHF

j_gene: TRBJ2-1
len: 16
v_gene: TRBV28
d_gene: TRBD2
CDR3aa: CASSRPGLAGGNEQFF

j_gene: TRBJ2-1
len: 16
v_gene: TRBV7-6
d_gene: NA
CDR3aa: CASSNGLLYTYNEQFF

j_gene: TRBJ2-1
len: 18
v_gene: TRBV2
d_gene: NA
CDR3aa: CASSGFGRGRSSYNEQFF

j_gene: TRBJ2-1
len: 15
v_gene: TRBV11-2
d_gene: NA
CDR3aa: CASSLDAGSYNEQFF

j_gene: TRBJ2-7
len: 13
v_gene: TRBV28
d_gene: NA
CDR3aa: CASNSQGTYEQYF

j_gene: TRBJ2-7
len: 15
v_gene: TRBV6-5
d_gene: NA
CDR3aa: CASSYRDRGSYEQYF

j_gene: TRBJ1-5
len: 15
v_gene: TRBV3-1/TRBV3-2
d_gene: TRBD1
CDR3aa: CASSLQGAGNQPQHF

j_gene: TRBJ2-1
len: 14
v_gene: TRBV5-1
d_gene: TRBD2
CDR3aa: CASSLYSGRDEQFF

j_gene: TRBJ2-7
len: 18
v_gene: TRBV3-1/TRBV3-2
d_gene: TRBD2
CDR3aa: CASSQRTSGALSSYEQYF

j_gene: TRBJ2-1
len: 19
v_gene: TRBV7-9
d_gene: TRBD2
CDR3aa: CASSGKLAGGPLVGNEQFF

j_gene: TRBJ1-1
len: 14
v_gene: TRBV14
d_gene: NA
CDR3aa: CASSQVTGNTEAFF

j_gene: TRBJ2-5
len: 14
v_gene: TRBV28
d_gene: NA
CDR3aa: CASSLRYLHETQYF

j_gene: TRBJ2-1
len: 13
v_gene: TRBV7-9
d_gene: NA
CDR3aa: CASGTQRQARRFF

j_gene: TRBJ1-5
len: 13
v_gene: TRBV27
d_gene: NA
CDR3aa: CASSFAVDRPQHF

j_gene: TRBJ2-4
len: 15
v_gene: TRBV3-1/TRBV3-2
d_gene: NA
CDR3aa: CASSTGLLAKNIQYF

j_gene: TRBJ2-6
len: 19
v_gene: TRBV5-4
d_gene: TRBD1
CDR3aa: CASSLVFGTGRSGANVLTF

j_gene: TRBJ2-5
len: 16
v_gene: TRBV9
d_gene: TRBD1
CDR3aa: CASSPSRDRVQETQYF

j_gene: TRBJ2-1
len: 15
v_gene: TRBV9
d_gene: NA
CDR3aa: CASSAGGRPYNEQFF

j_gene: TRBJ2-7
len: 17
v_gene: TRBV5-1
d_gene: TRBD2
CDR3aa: CASSVAPTSEYRYEQYF

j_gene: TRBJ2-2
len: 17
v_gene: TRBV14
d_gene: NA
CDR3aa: CASSHHSGGRESGELFF

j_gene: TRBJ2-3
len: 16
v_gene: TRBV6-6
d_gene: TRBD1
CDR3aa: CASSYGFDRGRDTQYF

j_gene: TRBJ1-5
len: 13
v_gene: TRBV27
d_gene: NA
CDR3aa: CASTPGVNQPQHF